The T cell receptor (beta chain) under discussion was sequenced for a study of beta chain features in type 1 diabetes. Notes on the study in general: Junctions at VDJ sites from type 1 diabetes patients had fewer insertions and more deletions.

As regards this clone: Antigen specificity is unknown.

Every isolated RNA sample was fully reverse transcribed, so sequencing captured expressed TCRB transcripts. The assay was immunoSEQ multiplex PCR, and TCRdb's table has in-frame clones only and misses some. The sample consists of 250,000 or so clones, less than 35% of them appearing once. Per germline, CDR1 SGHTA and CDR2 FQGNSA. CDR3 length: 14 amino acids. The V end lost 1 base, the J end lost 2 bases, and 7 bases lay between the germline ends. Staining for CD45RO/CCR7/CD25/CD127/CD95/CD27 allowed sorting of CD4+ naive, central memory, regulatory and stem cell-like memory cells. The source is a man under 40 in good health. The chain has TRBV7-2 and TRBJ2-3; D is unresolved. The sequenced sample consisted of central memory CD4+ T cells from blood. CDR3 nucleotides: TGTGCCAGCAGCTTAGACCAAAACACAGATACGCAGTATTTT. It specifies CASSLDQNTDTQYF.